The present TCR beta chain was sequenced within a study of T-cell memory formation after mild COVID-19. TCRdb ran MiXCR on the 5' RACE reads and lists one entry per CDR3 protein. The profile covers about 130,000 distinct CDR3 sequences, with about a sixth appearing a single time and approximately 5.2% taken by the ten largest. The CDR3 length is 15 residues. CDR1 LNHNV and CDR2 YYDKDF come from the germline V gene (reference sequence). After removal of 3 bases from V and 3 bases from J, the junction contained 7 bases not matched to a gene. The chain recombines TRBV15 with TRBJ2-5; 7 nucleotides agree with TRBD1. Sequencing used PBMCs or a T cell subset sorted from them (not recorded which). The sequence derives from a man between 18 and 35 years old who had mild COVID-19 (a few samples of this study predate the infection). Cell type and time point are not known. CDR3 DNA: TGTGCCACCAGCAGTTATGGACAGGCAAAAGAGACCCAGTACTTC. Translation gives CATSSYGQAKETQYF.